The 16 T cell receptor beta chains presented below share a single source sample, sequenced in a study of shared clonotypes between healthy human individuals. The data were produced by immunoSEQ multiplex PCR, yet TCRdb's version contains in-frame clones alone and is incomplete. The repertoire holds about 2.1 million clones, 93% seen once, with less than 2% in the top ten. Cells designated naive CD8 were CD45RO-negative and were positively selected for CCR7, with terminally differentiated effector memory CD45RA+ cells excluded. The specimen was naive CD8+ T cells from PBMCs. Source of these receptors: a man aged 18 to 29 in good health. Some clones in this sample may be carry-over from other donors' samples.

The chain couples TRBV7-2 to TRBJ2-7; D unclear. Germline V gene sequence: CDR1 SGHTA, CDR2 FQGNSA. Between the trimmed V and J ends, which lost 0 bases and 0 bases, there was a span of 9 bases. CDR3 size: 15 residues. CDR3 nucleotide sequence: TGTGCCAGCAGCTTAGCGCTTTGGAGCTCCTACGAGCAGTACTTC. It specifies CASSLALWSSYEQYF.

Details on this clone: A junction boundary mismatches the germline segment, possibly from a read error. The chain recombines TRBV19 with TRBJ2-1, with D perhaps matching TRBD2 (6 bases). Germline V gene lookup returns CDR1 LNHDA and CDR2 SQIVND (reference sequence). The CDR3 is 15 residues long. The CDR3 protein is CASTRGSSGYTEQFF. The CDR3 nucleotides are TGTGCCAGTACTCGGGGGAGTAGCGGCTACACTGAGCAGTTCTTC.

CDR3 DNA sequence: TGTGCCAGCAGTTTTTCGGCCGGGGACGAAGAGACCCAGTACTTC. It is translated as CASSFSAGDEETQYF. The J gene is TRBJ2-5, the V gene TRBV7-9; either TRBD1 or TRBD2 may fit D (5 bases each). This CDR3 is built from 15 residues. From germline, CDR1 is SEHNR and CDR2 FQNEAQ (reference sequence). The V end lost 6 bases, the J end lost 3 bases, and 17 bases lay between the germline ends.

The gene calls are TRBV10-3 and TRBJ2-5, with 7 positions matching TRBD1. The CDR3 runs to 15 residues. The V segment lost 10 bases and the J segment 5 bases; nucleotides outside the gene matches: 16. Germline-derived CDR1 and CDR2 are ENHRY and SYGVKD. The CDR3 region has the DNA TGTGCCACCACAATAGCCAACAGGGGTGGCGAGACCCAGTACTTC. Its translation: CATTIANRGGETQYF.

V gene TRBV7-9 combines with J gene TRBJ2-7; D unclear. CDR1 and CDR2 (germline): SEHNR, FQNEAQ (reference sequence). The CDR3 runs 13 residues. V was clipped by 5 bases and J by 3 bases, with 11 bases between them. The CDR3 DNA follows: TGTGCCAGCAGCGCGCCTGGACGCTACGAGCAGTACTTC. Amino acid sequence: CASSAPGRYEQYF.

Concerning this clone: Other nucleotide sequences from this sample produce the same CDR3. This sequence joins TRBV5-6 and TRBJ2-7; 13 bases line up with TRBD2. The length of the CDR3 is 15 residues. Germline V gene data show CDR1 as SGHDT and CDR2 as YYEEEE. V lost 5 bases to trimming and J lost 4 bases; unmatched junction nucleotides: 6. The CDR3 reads CASSSGLAGVYEQYF. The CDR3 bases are TGTGCCAGCAGTTCCGGACTAGCGGGGGTATACGAGCAGTACTTC. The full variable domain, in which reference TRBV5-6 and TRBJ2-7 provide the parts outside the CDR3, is DAGVTQSPTHLIKTRGQQVTLRCSPKSGHDTVSWYQQALGQGPQFIFQYYEEEERQRGNFPDRFSGHQFPNYSSELNVNALLLGDSALYLCASSSGLAGVYEQYFGPGTRLTVT.

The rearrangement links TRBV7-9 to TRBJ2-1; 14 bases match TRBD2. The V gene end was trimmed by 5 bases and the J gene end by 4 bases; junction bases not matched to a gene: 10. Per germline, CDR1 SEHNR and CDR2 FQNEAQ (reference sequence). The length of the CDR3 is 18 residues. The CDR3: CASSLGLAGGHGYNEQFF. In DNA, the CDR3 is TGTGCCAGCAGCCTCGGACTAGCGGGAGGACACGGGTACAATGAGCAGTTCTTC.

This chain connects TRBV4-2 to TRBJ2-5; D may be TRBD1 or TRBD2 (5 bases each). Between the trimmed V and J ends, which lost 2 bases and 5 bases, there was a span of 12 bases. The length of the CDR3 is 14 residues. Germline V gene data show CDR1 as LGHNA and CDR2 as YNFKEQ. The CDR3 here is CASSQPGTAETQYF. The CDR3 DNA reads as TGTGCCAGCAGCCAACCCGGGACCGCGGAGACCCAGTACTTC.

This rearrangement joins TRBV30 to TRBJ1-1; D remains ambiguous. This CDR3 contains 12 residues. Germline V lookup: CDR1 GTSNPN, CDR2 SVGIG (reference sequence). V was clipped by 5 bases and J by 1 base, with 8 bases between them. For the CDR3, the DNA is TGTGCCTGGGAGTCTTCGAACACTGAAGCTTTCTTT. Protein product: CAWESSNTEAFF.

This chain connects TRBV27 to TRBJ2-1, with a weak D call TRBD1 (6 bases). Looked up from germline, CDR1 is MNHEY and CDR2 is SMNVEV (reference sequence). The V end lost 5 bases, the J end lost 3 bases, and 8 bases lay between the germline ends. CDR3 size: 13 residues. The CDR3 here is CASSRQVYNEQFF. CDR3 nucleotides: TGTGCCAGCAGTAGACAGGTCTACAATGAGCAGTTCTTC.

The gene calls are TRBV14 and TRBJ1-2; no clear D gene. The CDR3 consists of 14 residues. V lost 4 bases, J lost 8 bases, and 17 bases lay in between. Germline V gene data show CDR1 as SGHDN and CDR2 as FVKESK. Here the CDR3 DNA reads TGTGCCAGCAGCCCGAGGCCCTCCCTGGGGGGCTACACCTTC. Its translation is CASSPRPSLGGYTF.

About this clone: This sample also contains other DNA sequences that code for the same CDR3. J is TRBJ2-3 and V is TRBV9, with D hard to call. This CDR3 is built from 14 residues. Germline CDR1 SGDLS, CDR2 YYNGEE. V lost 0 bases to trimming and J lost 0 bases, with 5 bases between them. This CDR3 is CASSVAFSTDTQYF. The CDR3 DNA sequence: TGTGCCAGCAGCGTAGCGTTCAGCACAGATACGCAGTATTTT.

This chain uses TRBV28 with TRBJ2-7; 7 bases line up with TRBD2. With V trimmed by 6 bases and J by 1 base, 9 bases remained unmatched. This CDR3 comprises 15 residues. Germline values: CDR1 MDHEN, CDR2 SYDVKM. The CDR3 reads CASRAFREESYEQYF. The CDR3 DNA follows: TGTGCCAGCAGGGCCTTCCGGGAGGAATCCTACGAGCAGTACTTC.

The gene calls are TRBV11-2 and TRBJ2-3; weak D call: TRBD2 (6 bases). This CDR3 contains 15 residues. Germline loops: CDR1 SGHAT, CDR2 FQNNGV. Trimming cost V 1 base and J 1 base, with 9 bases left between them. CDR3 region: CASSLVPGGTDTQYF. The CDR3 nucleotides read TGTGCCAGCAGCTTAGTGCCGGGGGGCACAGATACGCAGTATTTT.

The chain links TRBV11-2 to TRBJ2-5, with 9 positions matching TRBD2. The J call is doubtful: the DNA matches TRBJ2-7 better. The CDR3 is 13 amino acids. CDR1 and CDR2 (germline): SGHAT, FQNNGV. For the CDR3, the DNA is TGTGCCAGCCGGCTAGCGGGACACTACGAGCAGTACTTC. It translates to CASRLAGHYEQYF.

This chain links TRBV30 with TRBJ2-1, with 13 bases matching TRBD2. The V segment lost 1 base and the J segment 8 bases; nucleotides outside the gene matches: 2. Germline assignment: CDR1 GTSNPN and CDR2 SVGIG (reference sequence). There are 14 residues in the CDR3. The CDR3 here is CAWSGTSGSHEQFF. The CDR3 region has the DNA TGTGCCTGGAGTGGGACTAGCGGGAGTCATGAGCAGTTCTTC.